A selection of T cell receptor beta chains follows, all from one sample in a study of blood T cell repertoires in COVID-19. Only in-frame clones appear in the TCRdb table, and some are missing; sequencing was by immunoSEQ multiplex PCR. Here the sample spans about 370,000 clones, around 89% being singletons. Sequencing was performed on peripheral blood. The receptors stem from a man aged 18 to 30 with active or convalescent COVID-19. Both conserved end residues are part of each CDR3. D genes are given only for firm matches. Only some rows state a clone size, as once, few, many or a class for expanded clones.

V: TRBV7-9; length: 12; J: TRBJ1-2; D: NA; size: NA; DNA: TGTGCCAGCACCCCGGTGGGGGGAGACTACACCTTC; CDR3: CASTPVGGDYTF
V: TRBV23-1; length: 11; J: TRBJ2-1; D: NA; size: few; DNA: TGCGCCAGCAGGGGTCCCGGGGAGCAGTTCTTC; CDR3: CASRGPGEQFF
V: TRBV5-8; length: 18; J: TRBJ2-7; D: NA; size: NA; DNA: TGTGCCAGCAGCTTGAAATTACCCTACAGGGCGGCTGAATACGAGCAGTACTTC; CDR3: CASSLKLPYRAAEYEQYF
V: TRBV12-3/TRBV12-4; length: 13; J: TRBJ1-1; D: NA; size: NA; DNA: TGTGCCAGCAGTACCGGAGAAGGCACTGAAGCTTTCTTT; CDR3: CASSTGEGTEAFF
V: TRBV28; length: 16; J: TRBJ2-7; D: TRBD1; size: NA; DNA: TGTGCCAGCAGTCCCCCCCGGACAGGAGCCTCCTACGAGCAGTACTTC; CDR3: CASSPPRTGASYEQYF
V: TRBV28; length: 12; J: TRBJ1-1; D: TRBD1; size: few; DNA: TGTGCCGGAGGGACAGGGAAATTTGAAGCTTTCTTT; CDR3: CAGGTGKFEAFF
V: TRBV27; length: 14; J: TRBJ1-5; D: TRBD1; size: once; DNA: TGTGCCAGCAGCAGGACAGGGGGCAATCAGCCCCAGCATTTT; CDR3: CASSRTGGNQPQHF
V: TRBV11-2; length: 16; J: TRBJ2-5; D: TRBD2; size: NA; DNA: TGTGCCAGCAGCTTAGGTGCTAGCGGGAGGGGAGAGACCCAGTACTTC; CDR3: CASSLGASGRGETQYF
V: TRBV2; length: 14; J: TRBJ2-3; D: TRBD2; size: NA; DNA: TGTGCCAGCAGTGATCCAGCGGGGGAGGATACGCAGTATTTT; CDR3: CASSDPAGEDTQYF
V: TRBV18; length: 13; J: TRBJ1-1; D: TRBD1; size: few; DNA: TGTGCCAGCTCACGAGAGACAGGGGGAACAGCTTTCTTT; CDR3: CASSRETGGTAFF
V: TRBV6-5; length: 13; J: TRBJ1-6; D: TRBD1; size: once; DNA: TGTGCCAGCACGGGACAGAGTAATTCACCCCTCCACTTT; CDR3: CASTGQSNSPLHF
V: TRBV4-3; length: 15; J: TRBJ2-5; D: NA; size: NA; DNA: TGCGCCAGCAGCCAAGATGGTCAGGGTCGAGAGACCCAGTACTTC; CDR3: CASSQDGQGRETQYF
V: TRBV6-2/TRBV6-3; length: 17; J: TRBJ2-3; D: TRBD2; size: NA; DNA: TGTGCCAGCAGCCGACTCAGGACTAGCGGACGTACAGATACGCAGTATTTT; CDR3: CASSRLRTSGRTDTQYF
V: TRBV28; length: 14; J: TRBJ1-4; D: TRBD1; size: few; DNA: TGTGCCAGCAGTCAAACGACAGGGGGAGGGAAACTGTTTTTT; CDR3: CASSQTTGGGKLFF
V: TRBV11-2; length: 14; J: TRBJ2-2; D: NA; size: NA; DNA: TGTGCCAGCAGCACCCGTCCGGGGGACGGGGAGCTGTTTTTT; CDR3: CASSTRPGDGELFF
V: TRBV24-1; length: 13; J: TRBJ1-3; D: NA; size: once; DNA: TGTGCCACCAGTGGCTACTCGGGAAACACCATATATTTT; CDR3: CATSGYSGNTIYF
V: TRBV6-2/TRBV6-3; length: 14; J: TRBJ1-2; D: NA; size: NA; DNA: TGTGCCAGCAGTTACAACAGAGCTAACTATGGCTACACCTTC; CDR3: CASSYNRANYGYTF
V: TRBV19; length: 16; J: TRBJ1-1; D: NA; size: NA; DNA: TGTGCCAGTAGTGGGATCATGGACAGTCGTTACACTGAAGCTTTCTTT; CDR3: CASSGIMDSRYTEAFF
V: TRBV5-1; length: 14; J: TRBJ1-1; D: NA; size: NA; DNA: TGCGCCAGCAGCCCGGGACACTCGAACACTGAAGCTTTCTTT; CDR3: CASSPGHSNTEAFF
V: TRBV18; length: 15; J: TRBJ1-3; D: NA; size: NA; DNA: TGTGCCAGCTCACCAGGGCCAAGCTCTGGAAACACCATATATTTT; CDR3: CASSPGPSSGNTIYF
V: TRBV11-2; length: 14; J: TRBJ2-5; D: NA; size: NA; DNA: TGTGCCAGCAGCTTAGGGATGGGCCACGAGACCCAGTACTTC; CDR3: CASSLGMGHETQYF
V: TRBV18; length: 14; J: TRBJ1-2; D: TRBD1; size: NA; DNA: TGTGCCAGCTCACCGGGACAGGGGGCGAAAGGCTACACCTTC; CDR3: CASSPGQGAKGYTF
V: TRBV10-1; length: 18; J: TRBJ1-2; D: NA; size: NA; DNA: TGCGCATTACTTGGGCGAACCCGCAGGGGCTTTTTTGACGGTGGCTACACCTTC; CDR3: CALLGRTRRGFFDGGYTF
V: TRBV7-2; length: 16; J: TRBJ2-2; D: NA; size: few; DNA: TGTGCCAGCAGCTTAGTACCAGGGGCGAACACCGGGGAGCTGTTTTTT; CDR3: CASSLVPGANTGELFF
V: TRBV6-5; length: 14; J: TRBJ2-7; D: NA; size: NA; DNA: TGTGCCAGCACCCCAACGAGGGCAGTCTACGAGCAGTACTTC; CDR3: CASTPTRAVYEQYF
V: TRBV7-3; length: 17; J: TRBJ2-7; D: TRBD1; size: NA; DNA: TGTGCCAGCAGCTTCGGCGGGACAGGGGGCCCCTCCTACGAGCAGTACTTC; CDR3: CASSFGGTGGPSYEQYF
V: TRBV28; length: 16; J: TRBJ2-3; D: TRBD1; size: once; DNA: TGTGCCAGCAGTTTCGACGCTTCAGGGGGCGCAGATACGCAGTATTTT; CDR3: CASSFDASGGADTQYF
V: TRBV18; length: 14; J: TRBJ1-2; D: NA; size: NA; DNA: TGTGCCAGCTCACCATCCGACAAGGCCCTTGGCTACACCTTC; CDR3: CASSPSDKALGYTF
V: TRBV7-2; length: 15; J: TRBJ2-2; D: NA; size: NA; DNA: TGTGCCAGCAGCTTAGACAGGTTTATCACCGGGGAGCTGTTTTTT; CDR3: CASSLDRFITGELFF
V: TRBV10-3; length: 14; J: TRBJ1-2; D: NA; size: NA; DNA: TGTGCCATCAGTGACCCAGGTGATCGCTATGGCTACACCTTC; CDR3: CAISDPGDRYGYTF
V: TRBV24-1; length: 15; J: TRBJ2-1; D: NA; size: NA; DNA: TGTGCCACCAGTGGTCGGTTTTTGGCGGACAATGAGCAGTTCTTC; CDR3: CATSGRFLADNEQFF
V: TRBV28; length: 15; J: TRBJ1-1; D: NA; size: NA; DNA: TGTGCCAGCAGTCTATTAGCAGGGCCGAACACTGAAGCTTTCTTT; CDR3: CASSLLAGPNTEAFF
V: TRBV12-3/TRBV12-4; length: 12; J: TRBJ1-2; D: NA; size: NA; DNA: TGTGCCAGCAGTTTAGACAGCTATGGCTACACCTTC; CDR3: CASSLDSYGYTF
V: TRBV25-1; length: 13; J: TRBJ1-4; D: TRBD1; size: few; DNA: TGTGCCAGCGAAAGACAGGGACAGGGAAAACTGTTTTTT; CDR3: CASERQGQGKLFF
V: TRBV6-5; length: 14; J: TRBJ2-3; D: TRBD1; size: NA; DNA: TGTGCCAGCAGAGGGACAGGGAGCACAGATACGCAGTATTTT; CDR3: CASRGTGSTDTQYF
V: TRBV29-1; length: 13; J: TRBJ2-7; D: TRBD1; size: NA; DNA: TGCAGCGGTCAGACAGGGGGTTCCTACGAGCAGTACTTC; CDR3: CSGQTGGSYEQYF
V: TRBV11-2; length: 14; J: TRBJ2-7; D: NA; size: NA; DNA: TGTGCCAGCAGCCCAGGGCGAATCGCCTACGAGCAGTACTTC; CDR3: CASSPGRIAYEQYF
V: TRBV5-4; length: 15; J: TRBJ2-7; D: NA; size: NA; DNA: TGTGCCAGCAGCCCATTGACCGGGCCCTCGGGAGAGCAGTACTTC; CDR3: CASSPLTGPSGEQYF
V: TRBV29-1; length: 11; J: TRBJ2-7; D: TRBD2; size: NA; DNA: TGCAGCGCCGGGGGGGGTTACGAGCAGTACTTC; CDR3: CSAGGGYEQYF
V: TRBV11-2; length: 14; J: TRBJ1-2; D: NA; size: once; DNA: TGTGCCAGCAGCTTAGATCTTCCCGTCTATGGCTACACCTTC; CDR3: CASSLDLPVYGYTF
V: TRBV28; length: 14; J: TRBJ1-3; D: NA; size: NA; DNA: TGTGCCAGCAGTTTCAGAAGCTCTGGAAACACCATATATTTT; CDR3: CASSFRSSGNTIYF
V: TRBV4-3; length: 15; J: TRBJ1-4; D: TRBD1; size: NA; DNA: TGCGCCAGCAGCCAGACAGGGCTGGCTAATGAAAAACTGTTTTTT; CDR3: CASSQTGLANEKLFF
V: TRBV7-9; length: 14; J: TRBJ1-2; D: NA; size: NA; DNA: TGTGCCAGCAGCTTAGACGGAAAAGGAGGTGGCTACACCTTC; CDR3: CASSLDGKGGGYTF
V: TRBV19; length: 15; J: TRBJ2-1; D: NA; size: NA; DNA: TGTGCCAGTAGGGGACGGGGGGCTCAGATTAATGAGCAGTTCTTC; CDR3: CASRGRGAQINEQFF
V: TRBV29-1; length: 11; J: TRBJ1-1; D: NA; size: NA; DNA: TGCAGCGCAGACTACAGCACTGAAGCTTTCTTT; CDR3: CSADYSTEAFF
V: TRBV7-2; length: 17; J: TRBJ2-5; D: TRBD2; size: once; DNA: TGTGCCAGCAGCTCCTACGGGACTAGCGGAAATCAAGAGACCCAGTACTTC; CDR3: CASSSYGTSGNQETQYF